Listed here are 5 T cell receptor beta chains from one sample, sequenced in a study of OX40 agonist ivuxolimab in advanced cancers. Sequencing was performed with immunoSEQ multiplex PCR; in TCRdb, only in-frame clones are kept and a portion is missing. This sample yields roughly 70,000 clones, of which 82% are seen a single time; 0.4% to 0.45% belongs to the top ten. The input for sequencing was CD4+ or CD8+ T cells sorted from blood, taken in a trial of the OX40 agonist ivuxolimab. The receptor set was obtained from an adult with an advanced solid tumor such as melanoma, head and neck, liver or kidney cancer.

This chain joins TRBV6-1 and TRBJ1-5; 8 nucleotides agree with TRBD1. V lost 6 bases and J lost 6; bases outside the gene matches: 7. CDR3 length: 14 amino acids. The germline V gene has CDR1 MNHNS and CDR2 SASEGT. CDR3 sequence: CASSTDRVSQPQHF. The CDR3 DNA reads TGTGCCAGCAGCACGGACAGGGTGTCTCAGCCCCAGCATTTT.

The gene calls are TRBV29-1 and TRBJ2-5, with D tentatively TRBD1 or TRBD2 (5 bases each). CDR3 length: 13 amino acids. CDR1 is SQVTM, CDR2 ANQGSEA, per germline. V lost 1 base to trimming and J lost 4 bases, with 10 bases between them. The CDR3 region is CSVEAGRGETQYF. The CDR3 DNA reads TGCAGCGTTGAAGCGGGGCGAGGAGAGACCCAGTACTTC. Based on the CDR3 plus reference TRBV29-1 and TRBJ2-5, the full variable domain is SAVISQKPSRDICQRGTSLTIQCQVDSQVTMMFWYRQQPGQSLTLIATANQGSEATYESGFVIDKFPISRPNLTFSTLTVSNMSPEDSSIYLCSVEAGRGETQYFGPGTRLLVL.

The V and J genes are TRBV28 and TRBJ1-3; no reliable D call. This CDR3 contains 15 residues. With 8 bases removed from V and 0 bases from J, the gap between germline ends came to 14 bases. From germline, CDR1 is MDHEN and CDR2 SYDVKM. The CDR3 bases are TGTGCCAGCGGGAGCAGGTCCCACTCTGGAAACACCATATATTTT. It encodes CASGSRSHSGNTIYF.

This CDR3 reads CASSILSGSDEQYF. The CDR3 DNA reads as TGTGCCAGTAGTATACTTAGCGGGAGCGACGAGCAGTACTTC. The gene calls are TRBV19 and TRBJ2-7, with 9 bases that match TRBD2. The germline gives CDR1 LNHDA, CDR2 SQIVND (reference sequence). V shed 2 bases, J shed 5 bases, and the junction held 4 bases outside the gene matches. The CDR3 is 14 residues long.

The J gene is TRBJ1-1, the V gene TRBV7-9; 9 bases are a match to TRBD1. Trimming took 3 bases from V and 6 from J; bases not matched to a gene: 5. The CDR3 is made up of 14 amino acids. Germline CDR1 and CDR2: SEHNR and FQNEAQ (reference sequence). CDR3 nucleotide sequence: TGTGCCAGCAGCTTCGGACAGGGGCAGGCTGAAGCTTTCTTT. Amino acids: CASSFGQGQAEAFF.